The present entry profiles one TCR beta chain with its context. A far larger clone lies a single base away; this is likely a read error. The same CDR3 arises from other DNA sequences in this sample as well. Germline V gene sequence: CDR1 SGHDT, CDR2 YYEEEE. V gave up 3 bases and J gave up 8 bases, with 14 bases separating them. CDR3 size: 14 residues. These data are taken from a study of shared clonotypes between healthy human individuals. Data came from immunoSEQ multiplex PCR; TCRdb stores just in-frame clones and leaves some out. The sample consists of 470,000 or so clones, over 70% of them appearing once.

The sequenced material came from PBMCs. The source of this sequence is a woman aged 40 to 55 in good health. Some clones in this sample may be carry-over from other donors' samples. This sequence joins TRBV5-6 and TRBJ1-4; D not resolved. The CDR3 is CASSSRHRREKLFF. The CDR3 coding sequence is TGTGCCAGCAGCTCCAGACATAGGAGAGAAAAACTGTTTTTT.